This passage covers 14 T cell receptor beta chains from one sample sequenced in a study of cytomegalovirus exposure and HLA in healthy donors (dated by TCRdb to about 2017). Libraries were built with the immunoSEQ multiplex PCR assay. For the multiplex PCR, a mixture combining 60 forward primers for TCR Vbeta segments and 13 reverse primers for TCR Jbeta segments was used. The clones in this table, taken by TCRdb from immuneACCESS, are in-frame only. Not every clone is retained; where verified, under half of the shortfall comes from an unresolved V gene, and the cause of the rest is unknown. This sample lists 100,000 to 150,000 clones; roughly 72% were detected once. Jointly, the top ten make up 1.8% of the sample. Sequencing input: PBMCs. The receptors were sampled from a woman between 50 and 59 years old in good health and CMV-seronegative.

The chain couples TRBV19 to TRBJ2-7, with 10 positions matching TRBD2. This CDR3 comprises 15 residues. V dropped 4 bases and J dropped 2; count of bases not matched to a gene: 5. Germline CDR1 and CDR2: LNHDA and SQIVND (reference sequence). The CDR3 DNA follows: TGTGCCAGTAGTACTAGCGGGAGCCGAACCTACGAGCAGTACTTC. Its protein is CASSTSGSRTYEQYF.

J is TRBJ2-1 and V is TRBV9; TRBD2 matches 12 bases. Trimming at V came to 3 bases and at J to 1 base, leaving 5 bases not matched to a gene. The CDR3 runs to 17 residues. CDR1 is SGDLS and CDR2 is YYNGEE in the germline V gene. The CDR3 loop reads CASSARLAGGSYNEQFF. In nucleotides, the CDR3 is TGTGCCAGCAGCGCTCGCCTAGCGGGAGGGTCCTACAATGAGCAGTTCTTC.

This chain uses TRBV27 with TRBJ1-1; no clear D gene. CDR3 length: 12 residues. V lost 8 bases to trimming and J lost 11 bases, with 18 bases between them. Germline loops: CDR1 MNHEY, CDR2 SMNVEV (reference sequence). CDR3: CASHNPLKEAFF. CDR3 in DNA: TGTGCCAGCCATAACCCCTTGAAGGAGGCTTTCTTT.

V gene TRBV7-9 combines with J gene TRBJ2-7; 9 positions agree with TRBD1. Germline trimming cut 5 bases from V and 7 bases from J; bases unmatched to any gene: 6. Per germline, CDR1 SEHNR and CDR2 FQNEAQ (reference sequence). This CDR3 comprises 13 residues. CDR3 coding DNA: TGTGCCAGCAGCCTAACAGGGGGCGCAGAGCAGTACGTC. Translation gives CASSLTGGAEQYV.

The gene calls are TRBV10-3 and TRBJ1-2; D may be TRBD1 (6 bases). CDR3 length: 13 amino acids. Germline V gene data show CDR1 as ENHRY and CDR2 as SYGVKD. V was shortened by 3 bases and J by 5 bases, with 10 bases between the two germline ends. CDR3 DNA: TGTGCCATCAGTGACGACAGGCTTTATGGCTACACCTTC. Protein sequence: CAISDDRLYGYTF.

This chain's CDR3 is CASSHRPRTGQNMNTEAFF. The CDR3, as DNA: TGTGCCAGTAGTCACCGACCGAGGACAGGCCAAAATATGAACACTGAAGCTTTCTTT. J is TRBJ1-1 and V is TRBV19; 7 positions match TRBD1. Germline V gene sequence: CDR1 LNHDA, CDR2 SQIVND (reference sequence). The CDR3 spans 19 residues. The trim removed 5 bases at V and 0 bases at J, leaving 18 bases unmatched. The whole variable domain, filled in from reference TRBV19 and TRBJ1-1, reads DGGITQSPKYLFRKEGQNVTLSCEQNLNHDAMYWYRQDPGQGLRLIYYSQIVNDFQKGDIAEGYSVSREKKESFPLTVTSAQKNPTAFYLCASSHRPRTGQNMNTEAFFGQGTRLTVV.

The chain joins TRBV15 to TRBJ2-1, with 9 bases aligning to TRBD1. The ends lost 3 bases at V and 9 bases at J; junction bases unmatched: 9. CDR3 length: 15 residues. Germline assignment: CDR1 LNHNV and CDR2 YYDKDF (reference sequence). CDR3 sequence (DNA): TGTGCCACCAGCAGGGGGGGGACAGGGTTAAGTGAGCAGTTCTTC. Protein sequence: CATSRGGTGLSEQFF.

This clone ranks as medium-sized. At the DNA level, this CDR3 is encoded by other sequences in the same sample as well. V usage is TRBV19 and J usage is TRBJ2-7; a possible D gene is TRBD1 (6 bases). V was trimmed by 3 bases and J by 1 base, leaving 7 bases between them. CDR3 size: 13 residues. From germline, CDR1 is LNHDA and CDR2 SQIVND (reference sequence). This CDR3 reads CASSIGQSYEQYF. The CDR3 coding sequence is TGTGCCAGTAGTATCGGACAGTCCTACGAGCAGTACTTC. Looking up the rest from reference TRBV19 and TRBJ2-7 gives the full variable domain: DGGITQSPKYLFRKEGQNVTLSCEQNLNHDAMYWYRQDPGQGLRLIYYSQIVNDFQKGDIAEGYSVSREKKESFPLTVTSAQKNPTAFYLCASSIGQSYEQYFGPGTRLTVT.

The chain carries TRBV6-5 and TRBJ1-1; TRBD1 matches 7 bases. Trimming removed 6 bases from V and 8 bases from J; junction bases left unmatched: 3. Germline V CDR1 and CDR2: MNHEY, SVGAGI. This CDR3 has 11 amino acids. This chain's CDR3 is CASSLGQEAFF. The DNA of the CDR3 is TGTGCCAGCAGCCTGGGACAGGAAGCTTTCTTT.

This clone has only one observation. This sequence joins TRBV7-2 and TRBJ2-3, with 8 bases matching TRBD1. The CDR3 extends over 15 amino acids. Germline lookup yields CDR1 SGHTA and CDR2 FQGNSA. V lost 3 bases, J lost 2 bases, and 4 bases stayed unmatched. CDR3 sequence: CASSFRDRSTDTQYF. In DNA form, the CDR3 reads TGTGCCAGCAGCTTCCGGGACAGGTCCACAGATACGCAGTATTTT.

To note about this clone: Other DNA sequences within the sample encode an identical CDR3. The CDR3, as DNA: TGTGCCAGTAGTATCGGACAGGGAGGAAACACCATATATTTT. This codes for CASSIGQGGNTIYF. The chain uses TRBV19 and TRBJ1-3; 8 bases match TRBD1. The CDR3 contains 14 residues. Unmatched junction bases numbered 2, after V lost 3 bases and J lost 4 bases. Per germline, CDR1 LNHDA and CDR2 SQIVND (reference sequence). Variable domain in full (rest from reference TRBV19 and TRBJ1-3): DGGITQSPKYLFRKEGQNVTLSCEQNLNHDAMYWYRQDPGQGLRLIYYSQIVNDFQKGDIAEGYSVSREKKESFPLTVTSAQKNPTAFYLCASSIGQGGNTIYFGEGSWLTVV.

The chain combines TRBV29-1 with TRBJ1-1; D uncertain. CDR3 length: 13 amino acids. In germline, CDR1 is SQVTM, CDR2 ANQGSEA. The V end was cut by 6 bases, the J end by 2 bases, with 13 bases between. Here the CDR3 DNA reads TGCAGCGTGGAGCAGCATAGAAACACTGAAGCTTTCTTT. Amino acid sequence: CSVEQHRNTEAFF.

This chain uses TRBV28 with TRBJ2-7; 9 bases align to TRBD1. Germline CDR1 reads MDHEN; CDR2 reads SYDVKM. The CDR3 loop spans 15 amino acids. V lost 2 bases and J lost 7; bases outside the gene matches: 9. The DNA for the CDR3 is TGTGCCAGCAGTTTAGAAAGGACAGGGGCTCGGGAGCAGTACTTC. Protein product: CASSLERTGAREQYF.

A few counts support this clone. This chain joins TRBV30 and TRBJ1-5; tentative D call: TRBD1 (6 bases). This CDR3 is 13 amino acids long. Between the trimmed V and J ends, which lost 1 base and 2 bases, there was a span of 6 bases. Germline-derived CDR1 and CDR2 are GTSNPN and SVGIG (reference sequence). The CDR3 DNA sequence: TGTGCCTGGAGTGACAGGGGCAATCAGCCCCAGCATTTT. This encodes CAWSDRGNQPQHF.